A selection of T cell receptor beta chains follows, all from one sample in a study of a mutant IDH1 vaccine in newly diagnosed glioma. Assay: immunoSEQ multiplex PCR; the TCRdb copy retains only in-frame clones and omits some. The repertoire holds some 100,000 clones, with 83% as singletons. This specimen consisted of PBMCs, obtained from a glioma patient treated with radiotherapy, temozolomide or both. The receptors were sampled from a woman between 50 and 59 years old with glioma. CDR3s include the opening cysteine and the closing phenylalanine or tryptophan. The D gene is left open where the match is weak. Only some rows state a clone size, as once, few, many or a class for expanded clones.

D gene | clone size | J gene | V gene | CDR3 DNA | CDR3 protein
- | once | TRBJ1-1 | TRBV19 | TGTGCCAGTAGTATCGTCCCACTCGGGACTGAAGCTTTCTTT | CASSIVPLGTEAFF
- | - | TRBJ1-1 | TRBV7-9 | TGTGCCAGCACCGAGAGGTACTCTGAAGCTTTCTTT | CASTERYSEAFF
- | - | TRBJ1-1 | TRBV5-1 | TGCGCCAGCAGCTTGGTACAGGGCGCTTTTATGAACACTGAAGCTTTCTTT | CASSLVQGAFMNTEAFF
- | - | TRBJ1-2 | TRBV6-5 | TGTGCCAGCAGTTACGAGGGGATGAGAAAATATGGCTACACCTTC | CASSYEGMRKYGYTF
- | - | TRBJ2-2 | TRBV19 | TGTGCCAGTAGTATAGATCGGGCAGTCCGCACCGGGGAGCTGTTTTTT | CASSIDRAVRTGELFF
- | - | TRBJ1-6 | TRBV5-1 | TGCGCCAGCAGATGGAGCTCCTATAATTCACCCCTCCACTTT | CASRWSSYNSPLHF
TRBD1 | few | TRBJ1-2 | TRBV7-9 | TGTGCCAGCAGCTTATCCCAGGGGGCAAACTATGGCTACACCTTC | CASSLSQGANYGYTF
- | - | TRBJ2-3 | TRBV29-1 | TGCAGCGCCCAAGGGAGGGGGCGAGGGACAGATACGCAGTATTTT | CSAQGRGRGTDTQYF
- | - | TRBJ2-3 | TRBV19 | TGTGCCAGTAGCGCCGGGACCCCAGGCACAGATACGCAGTATTTT | CASSAGTPGTDTQYF
- | - | TRBJ2-2 | TRBV19 | TGTGCCACCGAGGGGGGACCTAACACCGGGGAGCTGTTTTTT | CATEGGPNTGELFF
- | - | TRBJ1-1 | TRBV9 | TGTGCCAGCAGCCCTGGACATACGGGGAACACTGAAGCTTTCTTT | CASSPGHTGNTEAFF
- | few | TRBJ2-3 | TRBV7-9 | TGTGCCAGCACCCCTGTTGGGGGCACAGATACGCAGTATTTT | CASTPVGGTDTQYF
- | - | TRBJ1-3 | TRBV4-1 | TGCGCCAGCAGTGGGGACCCTGGAAACACCATATATTTT | CASSGDPGNTIYF
- | - | TRBJ1-3 | TRBV5-1 | TGCGCCAGCAGCCGGGACAAAGGAAACACCATATATTTT | CASSRDKGNTIYF
TRBD1 | - | TRBJ1-1 | TRBV28 | TGTGCCAGCAACCCAGGGGGCGAAGGGTTTAGCACTGAAGCTTTCTTT | CASNPGGEGFSTEAFF
TRBD2 | - | TRBJ2-1 | TRBV4-2 | TGTGCCAGCAGCCCAGCGGGGGGGGTAGGCAATGAGCAGTTCTTC | CASSPAGGVGNEQFF
TRBD1 | - | TRBJ2-1 | TRBV14 | TGTGCCAGCAGCCGCTTGGGACAGGGGGACTACAATGAGCAGTTCTTC | CASSRLGQGDYNEQFF
TRBD1 | - | TRBJ1-4 | TRBV28 | TGTGCCAGCAAGGACAGGGCCGCGCTTAATGAAAAACTGTTTTTT | CASKDRAALNEKLFF
- | - | TRBJ1-2 | TRBV7-3 | TGTGCCAGCAGCTTAGGCGGGGGCGGAGATGGCTACACCTTC | CASSLGGGGDGYTF
- | - | TRBJ1-6 | TRBV25-1 | TGTGCCAGCAGCCTCGGGGGGTTTAGGTCACCCCTCCACTTT | CASSLGGFRSPLHF
- | - | TRBJ1-2 | TRBV19 | TGTGCCAGTAGTATATCCTGGGGATCCAACTATGGCTACACCTTC | CASSISWGSNYGYTF
- | once | TRBJ1-4 | TRBV6-1 | TGTGCCAGCAGTGGGGCTGCAGGGCCCCCTAATGAAAAACTGTTTTTT | CASSGAAGPPNEKLFF
- | once | TRBJ2-5 | TRBV2 | TGTGCCAGCAAAGCCCCCGGACTCGCCGTAGAGACCCAGTACTTC | CASKAPGLAVETQYF
TRBD1 | - | TRBJ2-7 | TRBV11-2 | TGTGCCAGCAGCTTAGATTCCCAGGGGGCCTGGTTTCGGGAGCAGTACTTC | CASSLDSQGAWFREQYF
- | - | TRBJ2-5 | TRBV15 | TGTGCCACCAGCAAAGATTCGAGAGTGGAGACCCAGTACTTC | CATSKDSRVETQYF
- | - | TRBJ1-1 | TRBV4-1 | TGCGCCAGCAGCCGGCAGGGATCTGAAGCTTTCTTT | CASSRQGSEAFF
TRBD1 | - | TRBJ1-5 | TRBV30 | TGTGCCTGGAGTGTGACAGGGGAACAGCCCCAGCATTTT | CAWSVTGEQPQHF
- | few | TRBJ2-1 | TRBV10-1 | TGCGCCAGCAGTGACCGACTCTACAATGAGCAGTTCTTC | CASSDRLYNEQFF
- | - | TRBJ1-4 | TRBV2 | TGTGCCAGCAGTCGTATTGGCTCAGCGAGGACTAATGAAAAACTGTTTTTT | CASSRIGSARTNEKLFF
- | - | TRBJ2-5 | TRBV30 | TGTGCCTGGAGTCGCCTGACACCCCCAAGGGCCCAGTACTTC | CAWSRLTPPRAQYF
- | - | TRBJ2-7 | TRBV2 | TGTGCCAGCAGTGACGAGACTTCCTACGAGCAGTACTTC | CASSDETSYEQYF
- | - | TRBJ1-3 | TRBV18 | TGTGCCAGCTCGCAGACTACAGGGCGCTCTGGAAACACCATATATTTT | CASSQTTGRSGNTIYF
TRBD2 | medium-sized | TRBJ2-3 | TRBV6-4 | TGTGCCAGCAGTCTAGCGGGGGAGACAGATACGCAGTATTTT | CASSLAGETDTQYF
- | once | TRBJ2-7 | TRBV28 | TGTGCCAGTAACCCTAACCAGCGACCCTACGAGCAGTACTTC | CASNPNQRPYEQYF
TRBD1 | - | TRBJ2-3 | TRBV29-1 | TGCAGCGGCGCCGGGACAGGAACAGATACGCAGTATTTT | CSGAGTGTDTQYF